The 20 T cell receptor beta chains below were found in one sample sequenced in a study of preoperative IRX-2 immunotherapy in early breast cancer. The assay was immunoSEQ multiplex PCR, and TCRdb's table has in-frame clones only and misses some. This table has approximately 98,000 clones, roughly 89% appearing once. Treatment described: preoperative locoregional IRX-2 cytokine immunotherapy. The source material was tumor tissue, sampled after IRX-2 immunotherapy. Receptors were obtained from a human donor with breast cancer.

V is TRBV9 and J is TRBJ1-3; D not resolved. Trimming took off 3 bases at V and 7 bases at J, with 23 bases between the two ends. The CDR3 has 17 residues. Germline CDR1 reads SGDLS; CDR2 reads YYNGEE. CDR3 in amino acids: CASSAIPLSLLGNTIYF. The CDR3 DNA reads as TGTGCCAGCAGCGCGATCCCATTGAGCCTTTTAGGCAACACCATATATTTT.

This chain joins TRBV30 and TRBJ2-5; no clear D. This CDR3 has 16 residues. Germline V lookup: CDR1 GTSNPN, CDR2 SVGIG (reference sequence). V lost 1 base and J lost 3, with 18 bases in between. CDR3 in amino acids: CAWSGAADRTEETQYF. The CDR3 region has the DNA TGTGCCTGGAGTGGGGCGGCCGACCGAACCGAAGAGACCCAGTACTTC. Together with reference TRBV30 and TRBJ2-5, the CDR3 gives the full variable domain: SQTIHQWPATLVQPVGSPLSLECTVEGTSNPNLYWYRQAAGRGLQLLFYSVGIGQISSEVPQNLSASRPQDRQFILSSKKLLLSDSGFYLCAWSGAADRTEETQYFGPGTRLLVL.

A note on this clone: At one end the junction does not follow the germline gene, possibly because of a read error. An unread or ambiguous base exists; X represents the residue it encodes. The rearrangement uses TRBV18 and TRBJ1-1, with no clear D. Germline V gene sequence: CDR1 KGHSH, CDR2 LQKENI. The CDR3 is 15 amino acids. As DNA, the CDR3 is TGTGCYAGCTCACCACCGGGCAGGAGGAACACTGAAGCTTTCTTT. This codes for CXSSPPGRRNTEAFF. The CDR3 in its entirety is CASSPPGRRNTEAFF.

This chain links TRBV7-4 with TRBJ2-2, with 10 bases matching TRBD2. V lost 4 bases and J lost 4; bases outside the gene matches: 9. CDR1 and CDR2 (germline): SGHVT, SQSDAQ. This CDR3 region has 17 residues. Written as DNA, the CDR3 is TGTGCCAGCAGCTCTAACCCTAGCGGGGGATTCACCGGGGAGCTGTTTTTT. Translating gives CASSSNPSGGFTGELFF.

The CDR3 loop is CASSMSSGAEADTQYF. The CDR3 nucleotides read TGTGCCAGTAGTATGAGCTCAGGGGCGGAGGCAGATACGCAGTATTTT. This rearrangement joins TRBV19 to TRBJ2-3; tentative D call: TRBD1 (6 bases). Germline V gene sequence: CDR1 LNHDA, CDR2 SQIVND (reference sequence). V lost 3 bases, J lost 4 bases, and 17 bases lay in between. This CDR3 is built from 16 residues.

This chain connects TRBV1 to TRBJ2-3; TRBD2, the D gene given by the table, was not confirmed from the DNA. TRBV1 represents a pseudogene. This CDR3 is built from 17 residues. The CDR3 reads CASSHRLAGGLTDTQYF. DNA of the CDR3: TGCGCCAGCAGCCACCGACTAGCGGGGGGCCTCACAGATACGCAGTATTTT.

This chain joins TRBV28 and TRBJ1-4; 8 nucleotides match TRBD1. CDR3 length: 13 amino acids. Trimming removed 8 bases from V and 5 bases from J; junction bases left unmatched: 4. Germline V gene sequence: CDR1 MDHEN, CDR2 SYDVKM. This CDR3 is CASGTGRNEKLFF. The CDR3 DNA reads as TGTGCCAGCGGGACAGGACGGAATGAAAAACTGTTTTTT.

The rearrangement links TRBV5-1 to TRBJ2-5; 8 nucleotides align to TRBD2. V gave up 3 bases and J gave up 5 bases; unmatched junction bases: 9. The CDR3 sequence is 15 residues long. The germline V gene encodes CDR1 SGHRS and CDR2 YFSETQ. Here the CDR3 reads CASSSAAGVGETQYF. Written as DNA, the CDR3 is TGCGCCAGCAGCTCCGCAGCGGGAGTGGGGGAGACCCAGTACTTC.

The rearrangement links TRBV7-7 to TRBJ2-5; D gene uncertain. V lost 1 base and J 0 bases, leaving 6 bases between the germline ends. The germline gives CDR1 SSHAT, CDR2 FNYEAQ (reference sequence). CDR3 length: 14 residues. The CDR3, as DNA: TGTGCCAGCAGCTTAGAGGTATACCAAGAGACCCAGTACTTC. Encoded protein: CASSLEVYQETQYF.

A remark on this clone: An uncertain or unread base leads to its residue being written X. V gene TRBV6-8 combines with J gene TRBJ1-3; the D gene is possibly TRBD1 (5 bases). The germline V and J ends were trimmed by 6 bases and 4 bases, with 16 bases remaining between them. This CDR3 has 15 residues. The germline gives CDR1 MNHGY, CDR2 SAAAGT. The CDR3 DNA reads TGTGCCAGCAGACCCCCCGGGGGAACRGGAAACACCATATATTTT. Its translation is CASRPPGGXGNTIYF. The entire CDR3 protein is CASRPPGGTGNTIYF.

The V call is TRBV28, the J call TRBJ1-1; the D is unclear. Germline CDR1 MDHEN, CDR2 SYDVKM. V dropped 5 bases and J dropped 0 bases, with 7 bases sitting between them. The CDR3 runs to 13 residues. The CDR3 DNA sequence: TGTGCCAGCAGTACCCCCCTGAACACTGAAGCTTTCTTT. As protein: CASSTPLNTEAFF.

The V gene is TRBV11-3, the J gene TRBJ1-1; the D is unclear. The length of the CDR3 is 14 residues. The V end lost 5 bases, the J end lost 6 bases, and 16 bases lay between the germline ends. Germline CDR1 and CDR2: SGHNT and YENEEA. In nucleotides, the CDR3 is TGTGCCAGCAGCATTTCCGGGCCCCGCTCTGAAGCTTTCTTT. It translates to CASSISGPRSEAFF. The full variable domain, in which reference TRBV11-3 and TRBJ1-1 provide the parts outside the CDR3, is EAGVVQSPRYKIIEKKQPVAFWCNPISGHNTLYWYLQNLGQGPELLIRYENEEAVDDSQLPKDRFSAERLKGVDSTLKIQPAELGDSAVYLCASSISGPRSEAFFGQGTRLTVV.

This CDR3 is CASSPRTGYNYGYTF. The CDR3 bases are TGTGCCAGCAGTCCAAGGACAGGGTATAACTATGGCTACACCTTC. The V call is TRBV28, the J call TRBJ1-2; 8 bases align to TRBD1. The germline gives CDR1 MDHEN, CDR2 SYDVKM. Trimming at V came to 5 bases and at J to 1 base, leaving 6 bases not matched to a gene. The CDR3 has 15 residues.

The gene calls are TRBV9 and TRBJ1-1, with a weak D call TRBD1 (6 bases). V gave up 5 bases and J gave up 1 base, with 12 bases separating them. The CDR3 length is 14 residues. Germline CDR1 is SGDLS and CDR2 is YYNGEE. CDR3: CASSGGVKNTEAFF. The CDR3 nucleotides are TGTGCCAGCAGTGGGGGCGTGAAGAACACTGAAGCTTTCTTT.

This rearrangement joins TRBV10-3 to TRBJ1-1; TRBD1 might be the D (6 bases). The CDR3 loop spans 12 amino acids. Germline V gives CDR1 ENHRY, CDR2 SYGVKD. V was shortened by 0 bases and J by 10 bases, with 9 bases between the two germline ends. CDR3 sequence reads: CAISESGARAFF. CDR3 nucleotide sequence: TGTGCCATCAGTGAGTCGGGGGCACGAGCTTTCTTT.

V and J are TRBV6-8 and TRBJ2-7, with 7 bases aligning to TRBD1. Germline V CDR1 and CDR2: MNHGY, SAAAGT. The length of the CDR3 is 15 residues. Trimming took 4 bases from V and 2 from J; bases not matched to a gene: 8. DNA for the CDR3: TGTGCCAGCAGTTTAGAAAAAGGGACAGCCTACGAGCAGTACTTC. Amino acid sequence: CASSLEKGTAYEQYF.

In this sample, this clone turned up a few times. The rearrangement uses TRBV18 and TRBJ2-5; tentatively, D is TRBD1 (6 bases). The V gene lost 2 bases and the J gene lost 3 bases, with 10 bases spanning the gap. This CDR3 has 14 residues. Germline V CDR1 and CDR2: KGHSH, LQKENI. CDR3 in amino acids: CASSPNRDKETQYF. The CDR3, as DNA: TGTGCCAGCTCACCAAACCGGGACAAAGAGACCCAGTACTTC.

The chain is built from TRBV5-1 and TRBJ1-4; D is possibly TRBD1 (6 bases). Germline CDR1 SGHRS, CDR2 YFSETQ. The CDR3 has 16 amino acids. Trimming left V 6 bases short and J 8 bases short, with 23 bases between. The CDR3 sequence is CASTRSGVDNMEKLFF. CDR3 nucleotide sequence: TGCGCCAGCACACGATCAGGGGTTGATAATATGGAAAAACTGTTTTTT.

This clone is a singleton in its sample. The chain uses TRBV30 and TRBJ2-6; D gene ambiguous. V was cut by 4 bases and J by 1 base, with 8 bases left in between. Germline V lookup: CDR1 GTSNPN, CDR2 SVGIG (reference sequence). The CDR3 is 14 amino acids. Here the CDR3 reads CAWTLVSGANVLTF. CDR3 bases: TGTGCCTGGACCCTGGTATCTGGGGCCAACGTCCTGACTTTC. The whole variable domain, filled in from reference TRBV30 and TRBJ2-6, reads SQTIHQWPATLVQPVGSPLSLECTVEGTSNPNLYWYRQAAGRGLQLLFYSVGIGQISSEVPQNLSASRPQDRQFILSSKKLLLSDSGFYLCAWTLVSGANVLTFGAGSRLTVL.

The chain uses TRBV14 and TRBJ1-2, with a weak D call TRBD1 (5 bases). Between the trimmed V and J ends, which lost 3 bases and 8 bases, there was a span of 13 bases. Germline loops: CDR1 SGHDN, CDR2 FVKESK. The CDR3 contains 13 residues. The CDR3 nucleotides read TGTGCCAGCAGCCATCTCAGGGTAGACGGCTACACCTTC. This gives the protein CASSHLRVDGYTF.